These 31 T cell receptor beta chains came from one sample sequenced in a study of OX40 agonist ivuxolimab in advanced cancers. Sequencing was performed with immunoSEQ multiplex PCR; in TCRdb, only in-frame clones are kept and a portion is missing. Altogether tens of thousands of clones are present, 84% being singletons, with the ten largest covering 6.5% to 8%. Sequencing used CD4+ or CD8+ T cells sorted from blood, obtained in a trial of the OX40 agonist ivuxolimab. These receptors were taken from an adult with an advanced solid tumor such as melanoma, head and neck, liver or kidney cancer.

The chain uses TRBV5-6 and TRBJ2-3; the D is unclear. CDR3 length equals 13 residues. Trimming pared 5 bases from V and 2 bases from J, leaving 9 bases between. The V gene's germline CDR1 is SGHDT and CDR2 YYEEEE. The DNA for the CDR3 is TGTGCCAGCAGTTTGCGCACCACAGATACGCAGTATTTT. This sequence encodes CASSLRTTDTQYF.

The rearrangement uses TRBV30 and TRBJ2-1; 7 bases match TRBD2. With V trimmed by 0 bases and J by 6 bases, 5 bases remained unmatched. From germline, CDR1 is GTSNPN and CDR2 SVGIG (reference sequence). The CDR3 runs to 14 residues. CDR3 residues: CAWSVQAGANEQFF. In DNA form, the CDR3 reads TGTGCCTGGAGTGTACAGGCGGGAGCCAATGAGCAGTTCTTC.

V usage is TRBV19 and J usage is TRBJ1-1; D gene ambiguous. Per germline, CDR1 LNHDA and CDR2 SQIVND (reference sequence). CDR3 length: 13 residues. V lost 7 bases, J lost 3 bases, and 12 bases lay in between. Here the CDR3 reads CASKSSWDTEAFF. The CDR3 DNA is TGTGCCAGTAAGTCTTCTTGGGACACTGAAGCTTTCTTT.

The chain uses TRBV12-5 and TRBJ1-5; no clear D. V shed 0 bases and J shed 2 bases, with 5 bases lying between them. Germline V gene lookup returns CDR1 LGHNT and CDR2 FRNRAP. The CDR3 contains 14 residues. Written as DNA, the CDR3 is TGTGCTAGTGGTTTGGTACCCGGCAATCAGCCCCAGCATTTT. Translated: CASGLVPGNQPQHF.

V gene TRBV25-1 combines with J gene TRBJ1-1; no definite D call. Per the germline V gene, CDR1 is MGHDK and CDR2 is SYGVNS. The CDR3 has 16 amino acids. V shed 2 bases and J shed 1 base, with 14 bases lying between them. This CDR3 is CASSETRGRGNTEAFF. DNA for the CDR3: TGTGCCAGCAGTGAAACGAGAGGGCGTGGGAACACTGAAGCTTTCTTT.

This rearrangement joins TRBV7-8 to TRBJ2-7; D not resolved. This CDR3 is built from 13 residues. The germline V and J ends were trimmed by 2 bases and 2 bases, with 7 bases remaining between them. In germline, CDR1 is SGHVS, CDR2 FQNEAQ. CDR3 in amino acids: CASSLNRAYEQYV. CDR3 in DNA: TGTGCCAGCAGCTTAAACCGTGCCTACGAGCAGTACGTC.

This clone was observed a handful of times. Other nucleotide sequences from this sample produce the same CDR3. The V gene is TRBV20-1, the J gene TRBJ1-1; the D is unclear. Germline V CDR1 and CDR2: DFQATT, SNEGSKA (reference sequence). V dropped 1 base and J dropped 5 bases, with 5 bases sitting between them. This CDR3 spans 11 amino acids. CDR3 bases: TGCAGTGCTAGAGGTGGGACTGAAGCTTTCTTT. Translated, it gives CSARGGTEAFF.

The J gene is TRBJ1-1, the V gene TRBV11-1; D gene ambiguous. The CDR3 has 12 residues. CDR1 is SGHAT and CDR2 is FQDESV in the germline V gene (reference sequence). Deletions cut 1 base from V and 10 bases from J, with 10 bases between. The DNA of the CDR3 is TGTGCCAGCAGCTTAGTAACCGGGGTAGCTTTCTTT. Encoded protein: CASSLVTGVAFF.

This clone has just one count. The CDR3 DNA is TGCGCCAGCAGCCAAGAGTGGGTCCCCGGCTACACCTTC. Translating gives CASSQEWVPGYTF. The chain has TRBV4-1 and TRBJ1-2; D gene unclear. Germline V gene sequence: CDR1 MGHRA, CDR2 YSYEKL. The CDR3 loop spans 13 amino acids. Trimming stripped 0 bases from V and 8 bases from J, with 10 bases between.

V gene TRBV30 combines with J gene TRBJ2-2, with no clear D. The germline V gene has CDR1 GTSNPN and CDR2 SVGIG (reference sequence). Trimming took 4 bases from V and 0 from J, leaving 9 bases between them. The CDR3 extends over 14 amino acids. CDR3 nucleotides: TGTGCCTGGACCGTATACACGAACACCGGGGAGCTGTTTTTT. This sequence encodes CAWTVYTNTGELFF.

This chain joins TRBV7-2 and TRBJ2-3, with D unresolved. This CDR3 comprises 13 residues. CDR1 is SGHTA and CDR2 is FQGNSA in the germline V gene. The V end was cut by 5 bases, the J end by 4 bases, with 10 bases between. CDR3 coding DNA: TGTGCCAGCAGCCCTCAGGCAGCAGATACGCAGTATTTT. Its translation is CASSPQAADTQYF.

This clone has a single count. This chain uses TRBV11-2 with TRBJ2-7, with a possible D match to TRBD1 (6 bases). The CDR3 totals 14 residues. The ends were cut back, 0 bases at V and 2 bases at J, with 8 bases in the middle. Per the germline V gene, CDR1 is SGHAT and CDR2 is FQNNGV. The DNA for the CDR3 is TGTGCCAGCAGCTTAGAGGGGACAACCTACGAGCAGTACTTC. Translating gives CASSLEGTTYEQYF.

The chain couples TRBV2 to TRBJ1-1; D gene ambiguous. Trimming shortened V by 2 bases and J by 1 base, and 11 bases separated the two germline ends. This CDR3 has 15 residues. Germline V gives CDR1 SNHLY, CDR2 FYNNEI. CDR3 loop: CASSESALRNTEAFF. The DNA of the CDR3 is TGTGCCAGCAGTGAAAGTGCCCTGAGGAACACTGAAGCTTTCTTT.

The V gene is TRBV28, the J gene TRBJ2-2, with D possibly being TRBD1 (6 bases). The CDR3 runs 13 residues. V gave up 7 bases and J gave up 6 bases, with 12 bases separating them. Germline lookup yields CDR1 MDHEN and CDR2 SYDVKM. CDR3 sequence: CASKKGGPGELFF. The CDR3 bases are TGTGCCAGCAAAAAAGGGGGTCCCGGGGAGCTGTTTTTT.

The rearrangement joins TRBV5-4 to TRBJ1-2; D gene ambiguous. Between the trimmed V and J ends, which lost 0 bases and 8 bases, there was a span of 14 bases. Germline lookup yields CDR1 SGHNT and CDR2 YYREEE (reference sequence). CDR3 length equals 14 residues. CDR3 nucleotides: TGTGCCAGCAGCTTGGCCATGGCAGGATCCGGCTACACCTTC. Amino acid sequence: CASSLAMAGSGYTF.

The gene calls are TRBV7-2 and TRBJ2-6; 13 bases agree with TRBD2. The CDR3 has 18 amino acids. Germline CDR1 and CDR2: SGHTA and FQGNSA. V trimming: 4 bases; J trimming: 0 bases; junction bases outside the gene matches: 3. The CDR3 DNA follows: TGTGCCAGCAGCTCGACTAGCGGGAGGTTCTCTGGGGCCAACGTCCTGACTTTC. Translation: CASSSTSGRFSGANVLTF.

This clone was detected only once. The chain employs TRBV6-6 and TRBJ1-1; 7 nucleotides match TRBD1. V lost 0 bases and J lost 8; bases outside the gene matches: 0. Looked up from germline, CDR1 is MNHNY and CDR2 is SVGAGI (reference sequence). CDR3 size: 12 residues. DNA of the CDR3: TGTGCCAGCAGTTACTCGACAGGGGAAGCTTTCTTT. Protein product: CASSYSTGEAFF.

V usage is TRBV28 and J usage is TRBJ1-5, with TRBD1 matching 7 bases. The CDR3 has 15 amino acids. Per the germline V gene, CDR1 is MDHEN and CDR2 is SYDVKM. With V trimmed by 4 bases and J by 0 bases, 3 bases remained unmatched. CDR3 bases: TGTGCCAGCAGTTCGACAGGGATTAGCAATCAGCCCCAGCATTTT. Translation gives CASSSTGISNQPQHF.

The chain joins TRBV30 to TRBJ1-1, with 11 bases that match TRBD1. This CDR3 has 13 residues. V shed 5 bases and J 3 bases; nucleotides not matched to a gene: 2. The germline gives CDR1 GTSNPN, CDR2 SVGIG (reference sequence). CDR3 loop: CAWGTGGYTEAFF. The CDR3 region has the DNA TGTGCCTGGGGGACAGGGGGTTACACTGAAGCTTTCTTT.

The chain carries TRBV11-2 and TRBJ1-1; 7 bases match TRBD1. Germline lookup yields CDR1 SGHAT and CDR2 FQNNGV. Trimming cost V 2 bases and J 1 base; bases outside gene matches: 4. The CDR3 spans 15 residues. CDR3 amino acids: CASSLQGQTNTEAFF. The CDR3 nucleotides read TGTGCCAGCAGCTTACAGGGACAGACGAACACTGAAGCTTTCTTT.

The chain employs TRBV19 and TRBJ1-2, with unresolved D. Germline assignment: CDR1 LNHDA and CDR2 SQIVND (reference sequence). V shed 4 bases and J shed 1 base, with 16 bases lying between them. This CDR3 is built from 16 residues. CDR3 region: CASSNLVRKGNYGYTF. CDR3 sequence (DNA): TGTGCCAGTAGTAACCTTGTCCGAAAGGGTAACTATGGCTACACCTTC.

The chain couples TRBV6-5 to TRBJ1-3; D is unclear. The V end was cut by 6 bases, the J end by 8 bases, with 14 bases between. CDR1 is MNHEY, CDR2 SVGAGI, per germline. The CDR3 sequence is 13 residues long. The CDR3 DNA is TGTGCCAGCAGGGCCCCGGGGTCGGACACCATATATTTT. This gives the protein CASRAPGSDTIYF.

The chain uses TRBV27 and TRBJ2-1; TRBD2 agrees at 8 bases. J gave up 0 bases and V 5 bases, and 3 bases lay outside the gene matches. CDR1 MNHEY and CDR2 SMNVEV come from the germline V gene (reference sequence). The CDR3 has 15 residues. The CDR3 DNA is TGTGCCAGCAGTCCGCGGGGGGCCTCCTACAATGAGCAGTTCTTC. As protein: CASSPRGASYNEQFF.

This rearrangement joins TRBV7-2 to TRBJ2-1; weak D call: TRBD1 (6 bases). Trimming cost V 1 base and J 9 bases, with 22 bases left between them. CDR1 SGHTA and CDR2 FQGNSA come from the germline V gene. The CDR3 extends over 17 amino acids. CDR3 in amino acids: CASSLVPGVAGGVEQFF. In DNA form, the CDR3 reads TGTGCCAGCAGCTTAGTCCCAGGGGTCGCGGGTGGGGTTGAGCAGTTCTTC.

This clone was seen just once. CDR3 region: CASSLTDREEEKLFF. The DNA of the CDR3 is TGTGCCAGCAGCTTAACCGACAGGGAGGAAGAAAAACTGTTTTTT. The chain links TRBV7-9 to TRBJ1-4; 7 bases are a match to TRBD1. This CDR3 has 15 amino acids. Germline CDR1 and CDR2: SEHNR and FQNEAQ (reference sequence). The V segment lost 2 bases and the J segment 8 bases; nucleotides outside the gene matches: 8.

The J gene is TRBJ1-2, the V gene TRBV18; 11 positions agree with TRBD1. The CDR3 is 13 amino acids. The V gene end was trimmed by 5 bases and the J gene end by 8 bases; junction bases not matched to a gene: 4. Germline-derived CDR1 and CDR2 are KGHSH and LQKENI. CDR3: CASSKGQGAGYTF. CDR3 bases: TGTGCCAGCTCAAAAGGACAGGGGGCGGGCTACACCTTC.

This clone was recorded once. The chain combines TRBV4-3 with TRBJ1-2, with D uncertain. The ends were cut back, 0 bases at V and 6 bases at J, with 11 bases in the middle. Germline assignment: CDR1 LGHNA and CDR2 YSLEER. The CDR3 spans 14 residues. The CDR3 here is CASSQDRAFNGYTF. The DNA of the CDR3 is TGCGCCAGCAGCCAAGATCGGGCGTTTAATGGCTACACCTTC.

The rearrangement uses TRBV28 and TRBJ2-5; a weak D match, TRBD2 (6 bases). CDR3 length: 14 residues. V shed 7 bases and J shed 2 bases, with 14 bases lying between them. CDR1 is MDHEN, CDR2 SYDVKM, per germline. CDR3 coding DNA: TGTGCCAGCACCCGGGAGCGGGTACAAGAGACCCAGTACTTC. It codes for CASTRERVQETQYF.

The V and J genes are TRBV19 and TRBJ1-2, with no clear D. Trimming removed 4 bases at V and 8 bases at J, with 14 bases between. Germline-derived CDR1 and CDR2 are LNHDA and SQIVND (reference sequence). The CDR3 loop spans 13 amino acids. The CDR3 loop is CASSTSGKSGYTF. CDR3 in DNA: TGTGCCAGTAGTACGTCCGGGAAGAGCGGCTACACCTTC.

V is TRBV9 and J is TRBJ2-3; TRBD2 might be the D (5 bases). CDR1 SGDLS and CDR2 YYNGEE come from the germline V gene. The CDR3 extends over 16 amino acids. Deletions cut 0 bases from V and 2 bases from J, with 13 bases between. CDR3 sequence reads: CASSVDEGRVTDTQYF. The CDR3 nucleotides read TGTGCCAGCAGCGTAGATGAAGGGCGGGTCACAGATACGCAGTATTTT.

This chain connects TRBV10-1 to TRBJ2-3; 10 nucleotides agree with TRBD2. This CDR3 comprises 14 residues. V gave up 2 bases and J gave up 4 bases; unmatched junction bases: 0. Germline lookup yields CDR1 WNHNN and CDR2 SYGVQD (reference sequence). The CDR3 DNA is TGCGCCAGCAGTGAGAGCGGGGGGGCAGATACGCAGTATTTT. Encoded protein: CASSESGGADTQYF.